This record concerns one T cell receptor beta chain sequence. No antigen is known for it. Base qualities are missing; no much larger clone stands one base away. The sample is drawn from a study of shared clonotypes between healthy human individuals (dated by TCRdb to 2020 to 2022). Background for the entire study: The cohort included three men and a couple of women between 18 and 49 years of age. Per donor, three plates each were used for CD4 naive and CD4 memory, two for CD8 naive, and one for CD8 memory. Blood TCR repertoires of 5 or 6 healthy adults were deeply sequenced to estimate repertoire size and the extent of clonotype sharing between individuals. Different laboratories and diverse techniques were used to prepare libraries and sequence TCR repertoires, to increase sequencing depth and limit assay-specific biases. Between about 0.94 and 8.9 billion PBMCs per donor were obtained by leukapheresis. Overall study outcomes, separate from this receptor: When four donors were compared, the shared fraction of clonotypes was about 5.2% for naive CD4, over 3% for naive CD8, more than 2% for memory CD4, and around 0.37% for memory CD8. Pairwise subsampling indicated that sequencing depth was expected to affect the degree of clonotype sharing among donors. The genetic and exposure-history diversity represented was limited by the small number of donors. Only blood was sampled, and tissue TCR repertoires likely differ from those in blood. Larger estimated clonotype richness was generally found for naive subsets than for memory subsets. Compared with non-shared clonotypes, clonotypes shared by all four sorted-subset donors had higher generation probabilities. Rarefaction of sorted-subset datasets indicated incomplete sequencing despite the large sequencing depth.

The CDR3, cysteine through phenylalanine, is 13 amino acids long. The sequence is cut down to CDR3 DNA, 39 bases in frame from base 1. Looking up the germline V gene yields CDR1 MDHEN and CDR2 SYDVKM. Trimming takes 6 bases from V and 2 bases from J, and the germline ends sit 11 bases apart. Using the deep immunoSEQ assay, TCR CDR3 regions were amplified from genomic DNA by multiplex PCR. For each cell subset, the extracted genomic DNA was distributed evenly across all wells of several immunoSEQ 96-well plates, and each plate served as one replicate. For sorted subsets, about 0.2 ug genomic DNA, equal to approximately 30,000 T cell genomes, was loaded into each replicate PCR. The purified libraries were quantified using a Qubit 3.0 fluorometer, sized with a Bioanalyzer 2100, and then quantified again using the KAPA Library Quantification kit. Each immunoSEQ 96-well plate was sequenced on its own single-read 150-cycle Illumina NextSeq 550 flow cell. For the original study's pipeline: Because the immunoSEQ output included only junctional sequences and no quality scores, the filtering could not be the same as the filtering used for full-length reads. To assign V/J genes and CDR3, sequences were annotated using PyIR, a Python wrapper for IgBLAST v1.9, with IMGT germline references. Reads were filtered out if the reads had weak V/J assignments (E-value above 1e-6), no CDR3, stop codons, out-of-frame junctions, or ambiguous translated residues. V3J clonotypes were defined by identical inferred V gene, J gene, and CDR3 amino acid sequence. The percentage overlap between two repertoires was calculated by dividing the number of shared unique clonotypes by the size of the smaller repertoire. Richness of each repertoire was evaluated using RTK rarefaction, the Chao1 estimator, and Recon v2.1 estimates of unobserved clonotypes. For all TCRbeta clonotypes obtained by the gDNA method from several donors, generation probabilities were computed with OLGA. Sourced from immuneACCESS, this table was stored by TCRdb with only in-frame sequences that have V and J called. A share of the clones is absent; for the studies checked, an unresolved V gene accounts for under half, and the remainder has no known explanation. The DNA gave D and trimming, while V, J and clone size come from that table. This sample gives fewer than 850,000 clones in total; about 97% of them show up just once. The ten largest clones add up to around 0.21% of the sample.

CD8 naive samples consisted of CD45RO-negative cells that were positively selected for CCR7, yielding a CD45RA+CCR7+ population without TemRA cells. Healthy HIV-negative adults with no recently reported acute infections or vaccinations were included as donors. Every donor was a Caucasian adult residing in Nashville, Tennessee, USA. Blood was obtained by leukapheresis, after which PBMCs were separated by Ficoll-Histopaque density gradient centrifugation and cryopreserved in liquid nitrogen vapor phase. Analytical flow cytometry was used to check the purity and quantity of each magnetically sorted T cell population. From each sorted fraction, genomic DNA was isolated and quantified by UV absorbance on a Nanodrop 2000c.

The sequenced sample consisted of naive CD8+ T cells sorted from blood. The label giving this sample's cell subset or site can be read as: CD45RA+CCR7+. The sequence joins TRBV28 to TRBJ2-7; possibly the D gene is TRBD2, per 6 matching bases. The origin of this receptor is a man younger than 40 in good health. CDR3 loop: CASRGGRAYEQYF. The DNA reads TGTGCCAGCAGGGGGGGACGGGCCTACGAGCAGTACTTC. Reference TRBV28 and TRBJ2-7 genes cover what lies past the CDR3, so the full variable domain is DVKVTQSSRYLVKRTGEKVFLECVQDMDHENMFWYRQDPGLGLRLIYFSYDVKMKEKGDIPEGYSVSREKKERFSLILESASTNQTSMYLCASRGGRAYEQYFGPGTRLTVT.